Here is one TCR beta chain with its context. Antigen specificity is unknown. The study ran the assay at deep level. In the study's own analysis: ImmunoSEQ yielded junction-only sequences lacking quality scores, so filtering differed. Data came from immunoSEQ multiplex PCR; TCRdb stores just in-frame clones and leaves some out. V, J and clone size were drawn from that table, and D and trimming were deduced from the DNA. The data hold roughly 770,000 clones, with 96% observed a single time. This record comes from a study of shared clonotypes between healthy human individuals. Study results and limitations: Read depth was anticipated to influence clonotype sharing among donors. On the whole, naive subsets had larger estimated richness than memory subsets had.

CD8 cells regarded as naive lacked CD45RO, were positively chosen for CCR7, and omitted terminally differentiated effector memory CD45RA+ cells. Trimming removed 5 bases from V and 3 bases from J; junction bases left unmatched: 4. CDR3 length: 14 amino acids. CDR1 and CDR2 from the germline V gene are SGHDT and YYEEEE. The sample consisted of naive CD8+ T cells sorted from blood. The clonotype was recovered from a man aged 30-40 years in good health. The rearrangement joins TRBV5-6 to TRBJ1-5, with TRBD1 matching 8 bases. The CDR3 protein is CASSSGGFNQPQHF. CDR3 in DNA: TGTGCCAGCAGTTCAGGGGGCTTCAATCAGCCCCAGCATTTT.